Described below is a single T cell receptor beta chain sequence and its context. What it binds is unknown. Profiling relied on immunoSEQ multiplex PCR, and the TCRdb table lists in-frame clones only, not all of them. The sample includes around 3,000 clones, 70% of them seen just once. The data originate from a study of PD-1 blockade in classical Hodgkin lymphoma. Overall study findings and caveats: In newly diagnosed patients, baseline TCR diversity was reportedly below that of healthy donors.

Sample time point: newly diagnosed, previously untreated cHL patient sample. From thawed PBMCs, magnetic negative selection was used to isolate the CD8+ T cells. Untreated, newly diagnosed classical Hodgkin lymphoma PBMCs were used for comparison. Germline-derived CDR1 and CDR2 are SGHRS and YFSETQ. The length of the CDR3 is 11 residues. V was cut by 3 bases and J by 3 bases, with 1 base left in between. Sequences were obtained from CD8+ T cells from blood. The V call is TRBV5-1, the J call TRBJ2-1; D not resolved. This TCR derives from a human donor with classical Hodgkin lymphoma. This CDR3 reads CASSYYNEQFF. The CDR3 DNA follows: TGCGCCAGCAGCTACTACAATGAGCAGTTCTTC. The full variable domain, rest sourced from reference TRBV5-1 and TRBJ2-1, is KAGVTQTPRYLIKTRGQQVTLSCSPISGHRSVSWYQQTPGQGLQFLFEYFSETQRNKGNFPGRFSGRQFSNSRSEMNVSTLELGDSALYLCASSYYNEQFFGPGTRLTVL.